The 9 T cell receptor beta chains reported below all come from one sample, sequenced in a study of T-cell memory formation after mild COVID-19. MiXCR, applied by TCRdb to the 5' RACE reads, yields one record per CDR3 protein. The table includes approximately 260,000 distinct CDR3 sequences, roughly 15% detected once. Sample: PBMCs or a T cell subset sorted from them (not recorded which). The source is a man aged 18-30 years who had mild COVID-19 (a few samples of this study predate the infection). Cell type and time point are not known.

The sample holds a few counts of this clonotype. The genes are TRBV6-5 and TRBJ1-6, with no clear D. V was shortened by 4 bases and J by 5 bases, with 27 bases between the two germline ends. Germline V CDR1 and CDR2: MNHEY, SVGAGI. This CDR3 has 20 residues. The DNA of the CDR3 is TGTGCCAGCAGTTCCCATTCGGCCAGGAGGGTAATAGCTGATAATTCACCCCTCCACTTT. It is translated as CASSSHSARRVIADNSPLHF.

This chain links TRBV6-6 with TRBJ1-2; D gene uncertain. Germline-derived CDR1 and CDR2 are MNHNY and SVGAGI (reference sequence). V lost 5 bases, J lost 4 bases, and 8 bases lay in between. This CDR3 contains 12 residues. The CDR3 sequence is CASSQRSYGYTF. CDR3 nucleotide sequence: TGTGCCAGCAGTCAACGGTCCTATGGCTACACCTTC.

The chain carries TRBV20-1 and TRBJ1-5; 8 bases are shared with TRBD1. CDR3 size: 17 residues. V was clipped by 3 bases and J by 0 bases; unmatched bases: 10. Looked up from germline, CDR1 is DFQATT and CDR2 is SNEGSKA (reference sequence). In nucleotides, the CDR3 is TGCAGTGCTAGGGGAATAGGGGACAGGTATAGCAATCAGCCCCAGCATTTT. This codes for CSARGIGDRYSNQPQHF.

This clonotype occurred a few times. This chain uses TRBV6-2 or TRBV6-3 with TRBJ2-7; 9 nucleotides agree with TRBD2. J was trimmed by 2 bases and V by 2 bases; bases with no gene match: 4. This CDR3 is built from 15 residues. The V gene's germline CDR1 is MNHEY and CDR2 SVGEGT. In nucleotides, the CDR3 is TGTGCCAGCAGTTACGGGAGCGGGGGGACCTACGAGCAGTACGTC. Protein product: CASSYGSGGTYEQYV.

The sample holds many counts of this clonotype. The chain combines TRBV24-1 with TRBJ2-3, with D possibly being TRBD2 (5 bases). The CDR3 loop spans 11 amino acids. In germline, CDR1 is KGHDR, CDR2 SFDVKD. Trimming shortened V by 6 bases and J by 6 bases, and 6 bases separated the two germline ends. CDR3 sequence reads: CATSSSDTQYF. The CDR3 DNA sequence: TGTGCCACCAGTTCTAGCGATACGCAGTATTTT.

The J gene is TRBJ2-3, the V gene TRBV10-3; no clear D. The germline V gene encodes CDR1 ENHRY and CDR2 SYGVKD. This CDR3 is 14 amino acids long. V was pared by 0 bases and J by 2 bases, with 6 bases between. The CDR3 protein is CAISESFDTDTQYF. In DNA, the CDR3 is TGTGCCATCAGTGAGTCGTTCGACACAGATACGCAGTATTTT.

In this sample, this clonotype turned up a few times. The chain uses TRBV5-1 and TRBJ1-1; D is unclear. V was clipped by 0 bases and J by 7 bases, with 10 bases between them. From germline, CDR1 is SGHRS and CDR2 YFSETQ. The CDR3 totals 13 residues. This chain's CDR3 is CASSLVPSGEAFF. In DNA, the CDR3 is TGCGCCAGCAGCTTGGTGCCCAGCGGTGAAGCTTTCTTT.

The sample holds one count of this clonotype. The chain joins TRBV5-1 to TRBJ2-5, with 12 bases matching TRBD2. The CDR3 consists of 16 residues. In germline, CDR1 is SGHRS, CDR2 YFSETQ. The V segment lost 0 bases and the J segment 5 bases; nucleotides outside the gene matches: 5. The CDR3 DNA reads TGCGCCAGCAGCTTGGGCCCTAGCGGGGGGGCGGAGACCCAGTACTTC. Translation: CASSLGPSGGAETQYF.

The chain employs TRBV4-2 and TRBJ1-4; tentative D call: TRBD1 (5 bases). Trimming removed 1 base from V and 7 bases from J, with 10 bases in between. The CDR3 is 14 residues long. Germline loops: CDR1 LGHNA, CDR2 YNFKEQ. The chain's CDR3 is CASSQAGEPEKLFF. CDR3 DNA: TGTGCCAGCAGCCAAGCGGGGGAACCTGAAAAACTGTTTTTT.